This T cell receptor beta chain was identified during a study of cytomegalovirus exposure and HLA in healthy donors. Notes on this clone: Its antigen is undetermined.

Germline V gives CDR1 SGHTA, CDR2 FQGNSA. Trimming took off 4 bases at V and 5 bases at J, with 14 bases between the two ends. The CDR3 has 14 residues. General study findings and limits: An ancestry cluster, one associated with Asian ancestry, reportedly showed fewer N-insertions than the approximately 650-donor mean in a later analysis. The authors listed approximately 150 TCR beta chains as cytomegalovirus-associated. In a later analysis, more than 15,000 TCR beta sequences were associated with HLA alleles at 0.05 false discovery rate.

Use of 60 Vbeta and 13 Jbeta primers characterized the PCR. The table came from immunoSEQ multiplex PCR; TCRdb's copy has only in-frame clones and leaves some out. The sample lists about 150,000 clones, about three quarters occurring once. The sample comprised PBMCs. The rearrangement joins TRBV7-2 to TRBJ1-1, with a tentative D call TRBD1 (6 bases). The receptor's source is a woman under 40 in good health and CMV-seronegative. As DNA, the CDR3 is TGTGCCAGCAGCTCACGACAGGTGAGAACTGAAGCTTTCTTT. It is translated as CASSSRQVRTEAFF.